The 8 T cell receptor beta chains presented below share a single source sample, sequenced in a study of OX40 agonist ivuxolimab in advanced cancers. Sequenced by immunoSEQ multiplex PCR; TCRdb stores in-frame clones only, minus some. The data show some 87,000 clones, approximately 95% seen once. Sequencing was performed on CD4+ or CD8+ T cells sorted from blood, taken in a trial of the OX40 agonist ivuxolimab. These receptors originate from an adult with an advanced solid tumor such as melanoma, head and neck, liver or kidney cancer.

This chain joins TRBV2 and TRBJ2-1; 11 nucleotides line up with TRBD2. The V segment lost 9 bases and the J segment 8 bases; nucleotides outside the gene matches: 15. Germline CDR1 and CDR2: SNHLY and FYNNEI. This CDR3 contains 16 residues. The CDR3 protein is CARLNLAGGGQHEQFF. DNA for the CDR3: TGTGCCAGACTCAATTTAGCGGGAGGGGGCCAACATGAGCAGTTCTTC. Complete variable domain (other parts from reference TRBV2 and TRBJ2-1): EPEVTQTPSHQVTQMGQEVILRCVPISNHLYFYWYRQILGQKVEFLVSFYNNEISEKSEIFDDQFSVERPDGSNFTLKIRSTKLEDSAMYFCARLNLAGGGQHEQFFGPGTRLTVL.

The CDR3 region is CASSFGGSEQYF. CDR3 bases: TGTGCCAGCAGCTTTGGCGGGAGCGAGCAGTACTTC. The chain employs TRBV7-9 and TRBJ2-7; 7 bases line up with TRBD2. The CDR3 has 12 amino acids. Germline lookup yields CDR1 SEHNR and CDR2 FQNEAQ (reference sequence). Unmatched junction bases numbered 2, after V lost 3 bases and J lost 6 bases.

This chain links TRBV4-2 with TRBJ2-1; D not resolved. V gave up 5 bases and J gave up 0 bases, with 5 bases separating them. CDR1 is LGHNA and CDR2 is YNFKEQ in the germline V gene. CDR3 length equals 13 residues. The DNA for the CDR3 is TGTGCCAGCAGCTATAGCTCCTACAATGAGCAGTTCTTC. It codes for CASSYSSYNEQFF.

The V call is TRBV6-1, the J call TRBJ2-7; 8 bases line up with TRBD2. From germline, CDR1 is MNHNS and CDR2 SASEGT. This CDR3 has 15 residues. The V segment lost 1 base and the J segment 3 bases; nucleotides outside the gene matches: 5. The CDR3 DNA is TGTGCCAGCAGTGAAGGAACTAGCGGACTCTACGAGCAGTACTTC. Amino acid sequence: CASSEGTSGLYEQYF.

CDR3 residues: CASNTIRRTSGRPYEQYF. The CDR3 nucleotides are TGTGCCAGCAATACGATCCGTCGGACTAGCGGGAGGCCCTACGAGCAGTACTTC. The V and J genes are TRBV28 and TRBJ2-7; 14 bases are a match to TRBD2. Germline V gene sequence: CDR1 MDHEN, CDR2 SYDVKM. Germline trimming cut 7 bases from V and 2 bases from J; bases unmatched to any gene: 13. The CDR3 sequence is 18 residues long.

The rearrangement joins TRBV7-6 to TRBJ2-7; unclear D gene. V gave up 1 base and J gave up 2 bases, with 9 bases separating them. Per the germline V gene, CDR1 is SGHVS and CDR2 is FNYEAQ. The CDR3 has 14 amino acids. Written as DNA, the CDR3 is TGTGCCAGCAGCTTAGGTCTGGGAACCTACGAGCAGTACTTC. It translates to CASSLGLGTYEQYF.

The V and J genes are TRBV7-8 and TRBJ1-2; TRBD1 might be the D (5 bases). The CDR3 covers 15 residues. The germline V gene encodes CDR1 SGHVS and CDR2 FQNEAQ. V dropped 1 base and J dropped 3 bases, with 12 bases sitting between them. This chain's CDR3 is CASSLVWQGDYGYTF. The CDR3 DNA reads TGTGCCAGCAGCTTAGTTTGGCAGGGCGACTATGGCTACACCTTC.

This clone was found once. The chain employs TRBV27 and TRBJ1-2, with D possibly TRBD1 on 5 matching bases. The CDR3 is 14 amino acids. Trimming removed 3 bases at V and 2 bases at J, with 10 bases between. Germline assignment: CDR1 MNHEY and CDR2 SMNVEV (reference sequence). CDR3 amino acids: CASSFGRGNYGYTF. The CDR3 nucleotides read TGTGCCAGCAGTTTCGGACGGGGGAACTATGGCTACACCTTC.